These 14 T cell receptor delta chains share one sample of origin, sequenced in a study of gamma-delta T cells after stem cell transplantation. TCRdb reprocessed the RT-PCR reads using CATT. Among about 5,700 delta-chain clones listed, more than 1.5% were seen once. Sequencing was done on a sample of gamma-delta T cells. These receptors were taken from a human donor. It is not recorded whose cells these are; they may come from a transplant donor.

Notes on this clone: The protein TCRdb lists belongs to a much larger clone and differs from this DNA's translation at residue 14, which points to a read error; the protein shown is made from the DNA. CDR3 loop: CACDGLLGAYTDKFIF. The CDR3 coding sequence is TGTGCCTGTGACGGGCTACTGGGGGCCTACACCGATAAATTCATCTTT. This chain uses TRDV2 with TRDJ1; TRDD3 agrees at 8 bases. Germline V lookup: CDR1 GEAIGNYY, CDR2 EKD. The CDR3 spans 16 residues.

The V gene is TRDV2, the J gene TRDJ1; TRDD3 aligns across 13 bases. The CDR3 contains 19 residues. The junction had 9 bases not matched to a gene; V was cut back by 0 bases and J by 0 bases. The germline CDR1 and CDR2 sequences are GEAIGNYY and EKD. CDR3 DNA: TGTGCCTGTGACACCCTACTGGGGGATACGGGACCGTACACCGATAAACTCATCTTT. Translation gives CACDTLLGDTGPYTDKLIF.

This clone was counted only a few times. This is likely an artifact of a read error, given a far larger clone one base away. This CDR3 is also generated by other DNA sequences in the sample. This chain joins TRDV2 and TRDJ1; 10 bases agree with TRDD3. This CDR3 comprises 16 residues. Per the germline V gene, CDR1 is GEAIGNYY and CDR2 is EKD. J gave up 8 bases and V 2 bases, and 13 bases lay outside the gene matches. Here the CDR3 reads CACDSVLGDTIDKLIF. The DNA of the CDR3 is TGTGCCTGTGACAGCGTTTTGGGGGATACTATCGACAAACTCATCTTT.

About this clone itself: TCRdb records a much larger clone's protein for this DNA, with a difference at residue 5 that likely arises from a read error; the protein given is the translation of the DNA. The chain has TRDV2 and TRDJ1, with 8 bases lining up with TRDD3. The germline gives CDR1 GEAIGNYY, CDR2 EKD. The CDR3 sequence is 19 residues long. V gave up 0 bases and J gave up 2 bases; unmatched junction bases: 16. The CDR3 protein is CACDTVGVVGDGRTDKLIF. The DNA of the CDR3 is TGTGCCTGTGACACCGTCGGTGTGGTGGGGGATGGAAGGACCGATAAACTCATCTTT.

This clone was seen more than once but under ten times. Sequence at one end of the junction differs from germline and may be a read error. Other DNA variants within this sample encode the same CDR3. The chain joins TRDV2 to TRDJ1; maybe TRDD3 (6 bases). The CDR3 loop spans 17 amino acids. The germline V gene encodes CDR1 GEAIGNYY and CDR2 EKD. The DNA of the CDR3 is TGTGCCTATGACAAGGTGGGGGGTCGCCTAAAAACCGATAAACTCATCTTT. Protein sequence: CAYDKVGGRLKTDKLIF.

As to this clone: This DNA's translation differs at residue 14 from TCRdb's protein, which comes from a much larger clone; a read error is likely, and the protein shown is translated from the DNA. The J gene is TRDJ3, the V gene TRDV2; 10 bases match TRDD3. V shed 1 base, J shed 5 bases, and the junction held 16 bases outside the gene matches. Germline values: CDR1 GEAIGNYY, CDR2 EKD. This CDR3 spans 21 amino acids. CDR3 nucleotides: TGTGCCTGTGACACGCCCCAAGTACTGGGGGATTTTTCCCGGGACACCCGACAGATGTTTTTC. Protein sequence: CACDTPQVLGDFSRDTRQMFF.

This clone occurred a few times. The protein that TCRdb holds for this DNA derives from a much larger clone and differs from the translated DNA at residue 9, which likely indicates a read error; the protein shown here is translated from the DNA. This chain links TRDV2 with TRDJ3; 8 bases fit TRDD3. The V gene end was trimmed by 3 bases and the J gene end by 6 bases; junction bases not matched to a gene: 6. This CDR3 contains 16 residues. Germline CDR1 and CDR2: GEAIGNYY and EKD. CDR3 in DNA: TGTGCCTGTGACCTAATGGGGGATCAGGACACCCGACAGATGTTTTTC. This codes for CACDLMGDQDTRQMFF.

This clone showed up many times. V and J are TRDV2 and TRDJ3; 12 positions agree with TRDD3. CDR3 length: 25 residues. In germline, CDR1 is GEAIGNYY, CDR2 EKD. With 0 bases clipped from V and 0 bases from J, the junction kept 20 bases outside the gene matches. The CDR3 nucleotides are TGTGCCTGTGACACCGTACTGGGGGATACATCCTCGGCCTCTCCTAGCTCCTGGGACACCCGACAGATGTTTTTC. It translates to CACDTVLGDTSSASPSSWDTRQMFF.

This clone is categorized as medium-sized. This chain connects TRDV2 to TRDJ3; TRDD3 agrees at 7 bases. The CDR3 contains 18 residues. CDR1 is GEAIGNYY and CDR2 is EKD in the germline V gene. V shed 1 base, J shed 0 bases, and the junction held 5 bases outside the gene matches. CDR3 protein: CACDTMGESSWDTRQMFF. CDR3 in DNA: TGTGCCTGTGACACAATGGGGGAGAGCTCCTGGGACACCCGACAGATGTTTTTC.

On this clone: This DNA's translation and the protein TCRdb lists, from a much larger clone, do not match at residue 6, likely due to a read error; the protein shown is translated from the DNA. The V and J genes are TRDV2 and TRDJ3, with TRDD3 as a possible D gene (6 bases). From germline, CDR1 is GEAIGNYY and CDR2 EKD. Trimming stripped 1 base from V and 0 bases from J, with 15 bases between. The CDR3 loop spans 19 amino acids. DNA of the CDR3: TGTGCCTGTGACACTTCGGGGATGACGGGCTCCTGGGACACCCGACAGATGTTTTTC. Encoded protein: CACDTSGMTGSWDTRQMFF.

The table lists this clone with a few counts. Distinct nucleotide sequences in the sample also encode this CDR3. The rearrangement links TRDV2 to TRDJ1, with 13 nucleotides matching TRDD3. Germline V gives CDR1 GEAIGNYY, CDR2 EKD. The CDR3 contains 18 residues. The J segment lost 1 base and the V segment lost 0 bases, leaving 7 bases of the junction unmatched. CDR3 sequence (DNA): TGTGCCTGTGACACCGTACTGGGGGATACGCTTAGCACCGATAAACTCATCTTT. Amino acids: CACDTVLGDTLSTDKLIF.

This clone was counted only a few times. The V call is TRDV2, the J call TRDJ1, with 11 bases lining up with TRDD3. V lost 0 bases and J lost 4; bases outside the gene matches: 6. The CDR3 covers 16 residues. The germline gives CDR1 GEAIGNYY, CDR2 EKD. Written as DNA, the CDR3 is TGTGCCTGTGACACCGTTGGGGGATACGCGGACGATAAACTCATCTTT. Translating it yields CACDTVGGYADDKLIF.

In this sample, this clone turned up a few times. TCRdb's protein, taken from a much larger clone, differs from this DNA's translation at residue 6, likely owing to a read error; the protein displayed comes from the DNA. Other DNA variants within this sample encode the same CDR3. CDR3: CACDTLLGDTHYSWDTRQMFF. For the CDR3, the DNA is TGTGCCTGTGACACCCTACTGGGGGATACGCACTACTCCTGGGACACCCGACAGATGTTTTTC. The chain carries TRDV2 and TRDJ3; TRDD3 matches 13 bases. V was clipped by 0 bases and J by 0 bases; unmatched bases: 7. There are 21 residues in the CDR3. The V gene's germline CDR1 is GEAIGNYY and CDR2 EKD.

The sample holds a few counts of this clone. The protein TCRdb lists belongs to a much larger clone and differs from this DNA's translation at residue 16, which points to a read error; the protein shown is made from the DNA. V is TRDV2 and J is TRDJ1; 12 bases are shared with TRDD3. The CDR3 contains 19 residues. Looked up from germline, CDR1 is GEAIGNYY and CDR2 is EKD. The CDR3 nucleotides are TGTGCCTGTGACCTTGTACAACTTACTGGGGGATACCTAACCGATAATCTCATCTTT. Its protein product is CACDLVQLTGGYLTDNLIF.